These 18 T cell receptor beta chains came from one sample sequenced in a study of patients and donors after allogeneic stem cell transplantation. MiXCR, applied by TCRdb to the RT-PCR reads, yields one record per CDR3 protein. The sample contains about 34,000 distinct CDR3 sequences, roughly a third of which appear only once. Sequencing used blood, either unsorted or a sorted T cell fraction (not recorded which). The receptors stem from a human donor who was either an allogeneic HSCT recipient or a stem cell or donor lymphocyte infusion donor (not recorded which). It is not recorded whose cells these are; they may come from a transplant donor.

The J gene is TRBJ1-2, the V gene TRBV7-2; the D gene is possibly TRBD1 (6 bases). The germline V and J ends were trimmed by 9 bases and 3 bases, with 17 bases remaining between them. The CDR3 length is 14 residues. Germline CDR1 is SGHTA and CDR2 is FQGNSA. CDR3 loop: CASQLSDRYYGYTF. CDR3 nucleotides: TGTGCCAGTCAACTTAGTGACAGGTACTATGGCTACACCTTC. Looking up the rest from reference TRBV7-2 and TRBJ1-2 gives the full variable domain: GAGVSQSPSNKVTEKGKDVELRCDPISGHTALYWYRQSLGQGLEFLIYFQGNSAPDKSGLPSDRFSAERTGGSVSTLTIQRTQQEDSAVYLCASQLSDRYYGYTFGSGTRLTVV.

This clonotype was counted a few times. The chain joins TRBV4-3 to TRBJ1-3, with D tentatively TRBD1 (5 bases). There are 16 residues in the CDR3. Germline CDR1 is LGHNA and CDR2 is YSLEER. V was shortened by 0 bases and J by 4 bases, with 13 bases between the two germline ends. The CDR3 nucleotides read TGCGCCAGCAGCCAAGATCGGGCAGGGCACGGAAACACCATATATTTT. It encodes CASSQDRAGHGNTIYF.

This clonotype was seen more than once but under ten times. The chain combines TRBV6-2 or TRBV6-3 with TRBJ2-7; 9 bases map to TRBD1. Germline lookup yields CDR1 MNHEY and CDR2 SVGEGT. The CDR3 consists of 14 residues. V shed 0 bases, J shed 6 bases, and the junction held 3 bases outside the gene matches. The CDR3, as DNA: TGTGCCAGCAGTTACTCGACAGGGGGTTTCGAGCAGTACGTC. It encodes CASSYSTGGFEQYV.

V usage is TRBV20-1 and J usage is TRBJ2-1; maybe TRBD1 (6 bases). Germline V gene data show CDR1 as DFQATT and CDR2 as SNEGSKA (reference sequence). The V end was cut by 0 bases, the J end by 10 bases, with 16 bases between. The CDR3 is 14 amino acids. The CDR3 DNA follows: TGCAGTGCTAGAGATGGTTACAGGGTCTGGGAGCAGTTCTTC. This sequence encodes CSARDGYRVWEQFF.

The V gene is TRBV15, the J gene TRBJ2-7; D not certain. CDR1 is LNHNV, CDR2 YYDKDF, per germline (reference sequence). The CDR3 is 16 amino acids. V was pared by 1 base and J by 0 bases, with 13 bases between. CDR3 in DNA: TGTGCCACCAGCAGAGGAATAAGGGCTTACTCCTACGAGCAGTACGTC. This sequence encodes CATSRGIRAYSYEQYV.

In this sample, this clonotype turned up a few times. The V call is TRBV2, the J call TRBJ2-1; 7 positions agree with TRBD1. The germline gives CDR1 SNHLY, CDR2 FYNNEI. The junction had 8 bases not matched to a gene; V was cut back by 6 bases and J by 0 bases. The CDR3 runs 16 residues. The DNA of the CDR3 is TGTGCCAGCAGGAAGAGCAGGGGGAGCTCCTACAATGAGCAGTTCTTC. This encodes CASRKSRGSSYNEQFF.

This clonotype was detected a few times. The rearrangement links TRBV7-2 to TRBJ1-5; D gene unclear. There are 13 residues in the CDR3. The germline gives CDR1 SGHTA, CDR2 FQGNSA. Trimming took off 4 bases at V and 6 bases at J, with 10 bases between the two ends. The CDR3 here is CASSYMVGQPQHF. CDR3 in DNA: TGTGCCAGCAGCTATATGGTGGGTCAGCCCCAGCATTTT.

V is TRBV5-1 and J is TRBJ1-2, with D possibly matching TRBD1 (5 bases). Trimming left V 0 bases short and J 8 bases short, with 11 bases between. Germline V gives CDR1 SGHRS, CDR2 YFSETQ. This CDR3 has 13 amino acids. The DNA of the CDR3 is TGCGCCAGCAGCTTGGGACAGTTAGGAGGCTACACCTTC. Its protein is CASSLGQLGGYTF.

The CDR3 region has the DNA TGTGCCAGCAGCCGGAACTCCTACGAGCAGTACTTC. This sequence encodes CASSRNSYEQYF. The chain carries TRBV5-6 and TRBJ2-7, with unresolved D. The CDR3 has 12 amino acids. Germline V gene data show CDR1 as SGHDT and CDR2 as YYEEEE. Trimming cost V 4 bases and J 0 bases, with 5 bases left between them.

This clonotype appeared a few times. This chain connects TRBV6-2 or TRBV6-3 to TRBJ1-5, with a possible D match to TRBD1 (5 bases). V was clipped by 6 bases and J by 5 bases, with 14 bases between them. From germline, CDR1 is MNHEY and CDR2 SVGEGT. CDR3 length: 14 residues. The CDR3 sequence: CASSHRDGDQPQHF. The CDR3 DNA follows: TGTGCCAGCAGCCACCGGGACGGGGATCAGCCCCAGCATTTT.

The chain joins TRBV5-4 to TRBJ2-3; D is ambiguous. V was shortened by 0 bases and J by 2 bases, with 7 bases between the two germline ends. CDR3 length: 14 residues. Germline loops: CDR1 SGHNT, CDR2 YYREEE (reference sequence). CDR3 protein: CASSLVGYTDTQYF. The CDR3 DNA sequence: TGTGCCAGCAGCTTGGTGGGATACACAGATACGCAGTATTTT.

This clonotype was recorded only once. The chain recombines TRBV7-8 with TRBJ1-5; no definite D call. The CDR3 loop spans 15 amino acids. The germline V gene has CDR1 SGHVS and CDR2 FQNEAQ. V was trimmed by 5 bases and J by 7 bases, leaving 18 bases between them. In nucleotides, the CDR3 is TGTGCCAGCAGCCCCGGGCCGGCGACCGCCCAGCCCCAGCATTTT. Translating gives CASSPGPATAQPQHF.

The V gene is TRBV9, the J gene TRBJ2-7, with 12 bases matching TRBD2. The CDR3 is made up of 15 amino acids. Germline V lookup: CDR1 SGDLS, CDR2 YYNGEE. The J segment lost 4 bases and the V segment lost 5 bases, leaving 7 bases of the junction unmatched. The CDR3 nucleotides read TGTGCCAGCAGTGCCTCGGGACTAGCGGGTTACGAGCAGTACTTC. Encoded protein: CASSASGLAGYEQYF.

The V gene is TRBV20-1, the J gene TRBJ1-2, with TRBD1 as a possible D gene (5 bases). CDR1 is DFQATT and CDR2 is SNEGSKA in the germline V gene (reference sequence). Trimming cost V 3 bases and J 6 bases, with 11 bases left between them. This CDR3 spans 12 amino acids. The CDR3 DNA reads TGCAGTGCTAGTCAAGGGGACGATGGCTACACCTTC. Protein: CSASQGDDGYTF.

The rearrangement links TRBV10-3 to TRBJ2-5; 8 bases align to TRBD1. Per the germline V gene, CDR1 is ENHRY and CDR2 is SYGVKD. The CDR3 is made up of 14 amino acids. The trim removed 6 bases at V and 4 bases at J, leaving 7 bases unmatched. The CDR3, as DNA: TGTGCCATCAGGACTGACAGGGGAGGAGAGACCCAGTACTTC. Protein: CAIRTDRGGETQYF.

This clonotype came up a few times. V usage is TRBV29-1 and J usage is TRBJ1-4; a weak D match, TRBD1 (5 bases). CDR1 SQVTM and CDR2 ANQGSEA come from the germline V gene. The CDR3 spans 13 residues. Trimming cost V 0 bases and J 7 bases, with 9 bases left between them. The chain's CDR3 is CSVEDLRGEKLFF. The CDR3 nucleotides are TGCAGCGTTGAAGATCTAAGGGGTGAAAAACTGTTTTTT.

This clonotype was recorded a few times. This sequence joins TRBV20-1 and TRBJ1-5; possible D gene TRBD1, 6 bases. Germline V gene data show CDR1 as DFQATT and CDR2 as SNEGSKA (reference sequence). The length of the CDR3 is 16 residues. V was trimmed by 1 base and J by 0 bases, leaving 13 bases between them. In DNA, the CDR3 is TGCAGTGCTAGAGTCCCCCAGGGGTCTAGCAATCAGCCCCAGCATTTT. Amino acids: CSARVPQGSSNQPQHF.

The chain is built from TRBV10-3 and TRBJ1-1; D ambiguous. Deletions cut 4 bases from V and 4 bases from J, with 10 bases between. From germline, CDR1 is ENHRY and CDR2 SYGVKD. CDR3 size: 13 residues. This CDR3 reads CAISGPRGTEAFF. The CDR3 bases are TGTGCCATCAGTGGTCCTCGTGGCACTGAAGCTTTCTTT.